This T cell receptor (beta chain) was identified during a study of CD8 T cells in ankylosing spondylitis. General study points: It was reported that disease-linked clones were significantly enriched in matched ankylosing spondylitis synovial fluid. For ankylosing spondylitis blood, a TCR beta motif of eight or nine highly homologous variants appeared characteristic.

Each TCR beta library was made by quantitative 5'-RACE that incorporated molecular barcodes. MiXCR was run by TCRdb on the 5' RACE reads, yielding one entry per CDR3 protein. The profile covers 470,000 or so distinct CDR3 sequences, with 25% to 30% appearing a single time and about 0.89% taken by the ten largest. This clonotype has a handful of counts. No antigen is known for it. The CDR3 consists of 15 residues. V was pared by 6 bases and J by 0 bases, with 13 bases between. The receptor was isolated from a male donor with ankylosing spondylitis. The genes are TRBV12-3 or TRBV12-4 and TRBJ2-3; D is undetermined. Source material: blood, either unsorted or a sorted T cell fraction (not recorded which). The DNA for the CDR3 is TGTGCCAGCAGCCTTGACCGTACCAGCACAGATACGCAGTATTTT. This translates into CASSLDRTSTDTQYF.